Listed below are T cell receptor beta chains from one sample, sequenced in a study of persistence of HIV-infected CD4 T cells. No antigen has been assigned to these receptors. Libraries were prepared by immunoSEQ multiplex PCR; TCRdb keeps only in-frame clonotypes and omits some of them. The sample gives approximately 26,000 clones, around four fifths of which show up once; roughly 0.8% is in the top ten. The source material was CD4+ T cells sorted from PBMCs after approximately 19-hour stimulation, sampled from a patient who received antiretroviral therapy. These TCRs come from an adult woman with HIV who was CMV-seropositive. Each CDR3 is given with its conserved first and last residue. The order of the fields is clone size, V gene, J gene, D gene, CDR3 protein, CDR3 DNA. D genes are given only for firm matches. Where a row states a size, it is once, few, many or the class of an expanded clone; other rows omit it.

.	TRBV12-5	TRBJ1-5	TRBD1	CASAQGGLSNQPQHF	TGTGCTAGTGCCCAGGGGGGGTTGAGCAATCAGCCCCAGCATTTT
few	TRBV5-1	TRBJ1-4	TRBD1	CASSLQPTGGNEKLFF	TGCGCCAGCAGCTTACAACCAACAGGGGGTAATGAAAAACTGTTTTTT
.	TRBV10-3	TRBJ1-5	.	CAIRSGNQPQHF	TGTGCCATCCGAAGTGGCAATCAGCCCCAGCATTTT
.	TRBV9	TRBJ1-1	.	CASSVHGFPEAFF	TGTGCCAGCAGCGTCCACGGTTTTCCTGAAGCTTTCTTT
.	TRBV9	TRBJ1-1	.	CASSVAGRGAEAFF	TGTGCCAGCAGCGTAGCTGGTCGGGGCGCTGAAGCTTTCTTT
.	TRBV10-2	TRBJ1-6	.	CASSAETSIKNSPLHF	TGCGCCAGCAGTGCGGAGACAAGCATAAAAAATTCACCCCTCCACTTT
once	TRBV10-3	TRBJ2-2	TRBD2	CAISDRTSGNTGELFF	TGTGCCATCAGTGACCGGACTAGCGGAAACACCGGGGAGCTGTTTTTT
.	TRBV5-5	TRBJ1-2	.	CASSPRRDRSNYGYTF	TGTGCCAGCAGCCCCCGCCGGGACCGATCTAACTATGGCTACACCTTC
.	TRBV7-3	TRBJ1-4	.	CASSIDGFKLFF	TGTGCCAGCAGCATCGACGGATTTAAACTGTTTTTT
.	TRBV3-1/TRBV3-2	TRBJ1-2	TRBD1	CASSRGTGGYGYTF	TGTGCCAGCAGCCGAGGGACAGGGGGTTATGGCTACACCTTC
.	TRBV9	TRBJ2-1	.	CASSVGIYNEQFF	TGTGCCAGCAGCGTAGGGATCTACAATGAGCAGTTCTTC
.	TRBV9	TRBJ1-1	.	CASSQSWGQGTEAFF	TGTGCCAGCAGCCAAAGCTGGGGGCAGGGCACTGAAGCTTTCTTT
once	TRBV28	TRBJ1-3	.	CASRAAGAGNTIYF	TGTGCCAGCAGGGCCGCGGGGGCTGGAAACACCATATATTTT
.	TRBV6-1	TRBJ2-5	TRBD2	CASSEMRGSETQYF	TGTGCCAGCAGTGAAATGCGGGGGTCGGAGACCCAGTACTTC
.	TRBV7-3	TRBJ2-1	TRBD2	CASSQGTGGYNEQFF	TGTGCCAGCAGCCAAGGAACGGGGGGGTACAATGAGCAGTTCTTC
.	TRBV5-6	TRBJ2-3	.	CASSFGLISDTQYF	TGTGCCAGCAGCTTTGGACTAATCTCAGATACGCAGTATTTT
.	TRBV12-5	TRBJ2-2	.	CASGLDQGRRTGELFF	TGTGCTAGTGGTTTGGACCAGGGGCGCCGGACCGGGGAGCTGTTTTTT
.	TRBV18	TRBJ1-3	TRBD1	CASSPPHRGPRNTIYF	TGTGCCAGCTCACCCCCGCACAGGGGGCCTCGAAACACCATATATTTT
.	TRBV23-1	TRBJ2-2	.	CASSQSKRLNTGELFF	TGCGCCAGCAGTCAATCAAAGAGACTGAACACCGGGGAGCTGTTTTTT
.	TRBV6-5	TRBJ2-4	TRBD1	CASSSPTGGSLNIQYF	TGTGCCAGCAGTTCCCCGACAGGGGGCAGTTTAAACATTCAGTACTTC
.	TRBV19	TRBJ1-1	.	CASSPQIRGTEAFF	TGTGCCAGTAGTCCCCAGATCCGTGGGACTGAAGCTTTCTTT
.	TRBV6-5	TRBJ2-5	TRBD2	CASNRGASGGETQYF	TGTGCCAGCAACCGAGGGGCTAGCGGAGGGGAGACCCAGTACTTC
.	TRBV9	TRBJ1-2	.	CASSGANNYGYTF	TGTGCCAGCAGCGGAGCAAATAACTATGGCTACACCTTC
.	TRBV27	TRBJ1-6	.	CASSFRGQSYNSPLHF	TGTGCCAGCAGTTTTAGAGGGCAGTCCTATAATTCACCCCTCCACTTT
.	TRBV2	TRBJ1-3	.	CASSEGHTNSGNTIYF	TGTGCCAGCAGTGAAGGGCACACTAACTCTGGAAACACCATATATTTT
.	TRBV5-1	TRBJ2-2	.	CASSLESGLNTGELFF	TGCGCCAGCAGCTTGGAGTCAGGATTAAACACCGGGGAGCTGTTTTTT
.	TRBV5-1	TRBJ2-1	.	CASSGLRGGNEQFF	TGCGCCAGCAGCGGTCTACGGGGCGGCAATGAGCAGTTCTTC
.	TRBV5-4	TRBJ1-3	.	CASSLDRGNTIYF	TGTGCCAGCAGCCTTGACAGGGGAAACACCATATATTTT
few	TRBV5-1	TRBJ1-1	.	CASSLDRGAGKAFF	TGCGCCAGCAGCTTGGATCGGGGGGCCGGGAAAGCTTTCTTT
.	TRBV24-1	TRBJ1-2	.	CATSDSTLRGYTF	TGTGCCACCAGTGATTCTACCCTCCGAGGCTACACCTTC
.	TRBV19	TRBJ1-2	.	CASGTGGYTF	TGTGCCAGTGGGACGGGCGGCTACACCTTC
.	TRBV29-1	TRBJ1-2	TRBD1	CSVEERGQGLGGYTF	TGCAGCGTTGAAGAGAGAGGACAGGGCTTGGGTGGCTACACCTTC
.	TRBV20-1	TRBJ1-2	TRBD1	CSASLRDREYYGYTF	TGCAGTGCTAGTCTCCGGGACAGGGAATACTATGGCTACACCTTC
.	TRBV30	TRBJ1-1	.	CAWSVKGNTEAFF	TGTGCCTGGAGTGTAAAGGGGAACACTGAAGCTTTCTTT
.	TRBV7-9	TRBJ1-2	.	CASSFSGAGGYTF	TGTGCCAGCAGCTTTTCAGGGGCGGGTGGCTACACCTTC
.	TRBV15	TRBJ1-3	.	CATTPTDYSGNTIYF	TGTGCCACCACCCCGACGGACTATTCTGGAAACACCATATATTTT
few	TRBV18	TRBJ1-1	TRBD1	CASSESQGGLNTEAFF	TGTGCCAGCTCAGAATCTCAGGGGGGCCTTAACACTGAAGCTTTCTTT
.	TRBV7-9	TRBJ1-1	TRBD1	CASSLTSGGNTEAFF	TGTGCCAGCAGCTTGACCTCAGGGGGGAACACTGAAGCTTTCTTT
.	TRBV18	TRBJ1-3	.	CASSPPSAGVHTGNTIYF	TGTGCCAGCTCACCACCGTCTGCAGGGGTCCATACAGGAAACACCATATATTTT
.	TRBV12-5	TRBJ2-5	.	CASAGGGGGQETQYF	TGTGCTAGTGCTGGAGGGGGCGGGGGACAAGAGACCCAGTACTTC
medium-sized	TRBV2	TRBJ2-5	TRBD1	CASGGTGLGETQYF	TGTGCCAGCGGGGGGACAGGGTTAGGAGAGACCCAGTACTTC
.	TRBV12-3/TRBV12-4	TRBJ1-3	.	CASSWDFMNTIYF	TGTGCCAGCAGTTGGGACTTTATGAACACCATATATTTT
.	TRBV19	TRBJ2-2	.	CASSIDRFSTGELFF	TGTGCCAGTAGTATAGATCGATTCAGCACCGGGGAGCTGTTTTTT
once	TRBV19	TRBJ1-1	.	CATSLNPAVPEAFF	TGTGCCACAAGCCTGAACCCAGCGGTGCCTGAAGCTTTCTTT
.	TRBV6-5	TRBJ1-4	TRBD1	CASRSTGTGNEKLFF	TGTGCCAGCAGATCGACCGGGACAGGGAATGAAAAACTGTTTTTT
.	TRBV4-2	TRBJ1-2	.	CASSGDQGFYGYTF	TGTGCCAGCAGCGGGGATCAGGGTTTCTATGGCTACACCTTC
once	TRBV10-3	TRBJ2-3	.	CAITEGPTDPQYF	TGTGCCATCACCGAGGGTCCTACAGATCCGCAGTATTTT
few	TRBV5-6	TRBJ1-4	.	CASSLVGLTNEKLFF	TGTGCCAGCAGCTTGGTCGGGCTGACTAATGAAAAACTGTTTTTT